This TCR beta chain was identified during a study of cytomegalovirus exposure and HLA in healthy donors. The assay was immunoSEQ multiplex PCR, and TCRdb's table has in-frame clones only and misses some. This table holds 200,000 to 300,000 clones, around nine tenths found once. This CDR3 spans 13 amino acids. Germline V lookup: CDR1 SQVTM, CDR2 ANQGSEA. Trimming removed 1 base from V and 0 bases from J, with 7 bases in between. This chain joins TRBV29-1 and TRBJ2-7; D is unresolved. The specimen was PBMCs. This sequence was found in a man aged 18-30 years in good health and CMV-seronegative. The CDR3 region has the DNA TGCAGCGTTGAAGGTAACAGCTCCTACGAGCAGTACTTC. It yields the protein CSVEGNSSYEQYF.